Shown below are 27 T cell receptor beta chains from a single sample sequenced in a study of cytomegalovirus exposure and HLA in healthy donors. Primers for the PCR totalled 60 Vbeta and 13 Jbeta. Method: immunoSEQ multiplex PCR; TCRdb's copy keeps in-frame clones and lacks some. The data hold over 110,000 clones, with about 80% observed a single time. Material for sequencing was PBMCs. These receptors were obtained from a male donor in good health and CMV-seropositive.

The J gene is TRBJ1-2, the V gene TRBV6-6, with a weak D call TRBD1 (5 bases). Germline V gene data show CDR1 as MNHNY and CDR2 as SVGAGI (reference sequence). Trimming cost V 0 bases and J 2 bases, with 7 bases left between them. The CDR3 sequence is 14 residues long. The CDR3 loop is CASSYSRQNYGYTF. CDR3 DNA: TGTGCCAGCAGTTACTCGAGACAGAACTATGGCTACACCTTC.

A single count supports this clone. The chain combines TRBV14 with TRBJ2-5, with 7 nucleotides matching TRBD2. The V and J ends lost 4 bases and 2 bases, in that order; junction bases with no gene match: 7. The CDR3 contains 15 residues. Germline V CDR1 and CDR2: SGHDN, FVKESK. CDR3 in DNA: TGTGCCAGCAGCCGCCCGGGACTATTGCAAGAGACCCAGTACTTC. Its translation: CASSRPGLLQETQYF.

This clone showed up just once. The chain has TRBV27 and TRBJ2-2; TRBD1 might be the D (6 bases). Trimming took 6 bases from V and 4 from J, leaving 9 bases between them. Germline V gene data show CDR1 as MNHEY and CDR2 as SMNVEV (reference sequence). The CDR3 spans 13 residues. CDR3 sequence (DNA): TGTGCCAGCAGCATCAGGGGCACCGGGGAGCTGTTTTTT. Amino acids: CASSIRGTGELFF.

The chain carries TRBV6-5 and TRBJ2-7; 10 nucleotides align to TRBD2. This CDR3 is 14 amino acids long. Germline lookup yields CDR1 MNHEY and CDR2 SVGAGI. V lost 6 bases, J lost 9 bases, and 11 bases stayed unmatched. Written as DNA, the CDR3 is TGTGCCAGCAGCTTAGCGGGAGGACCGGTAGGGCAGTACTTC. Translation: CASSLAGGPVGQYF.

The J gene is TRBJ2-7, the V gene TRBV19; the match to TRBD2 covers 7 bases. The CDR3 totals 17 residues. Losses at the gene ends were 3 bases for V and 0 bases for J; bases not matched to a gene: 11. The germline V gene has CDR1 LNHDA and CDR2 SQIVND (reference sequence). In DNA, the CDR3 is TGTGCCAGTAGTATCGGAGGCATAGGGGACTACTCCTACGAGCAGTACTTC. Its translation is CASSIGGIGDYSYEQYF.

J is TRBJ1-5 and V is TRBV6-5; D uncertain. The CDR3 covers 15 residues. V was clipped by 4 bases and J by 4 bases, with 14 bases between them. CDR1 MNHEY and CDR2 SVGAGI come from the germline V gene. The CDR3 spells CASSSLRTANQPQHF. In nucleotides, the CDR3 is TGTGCCAGCAGTTCCCTCAGAACAGCTAATCAGCCCCAGCATTTT.

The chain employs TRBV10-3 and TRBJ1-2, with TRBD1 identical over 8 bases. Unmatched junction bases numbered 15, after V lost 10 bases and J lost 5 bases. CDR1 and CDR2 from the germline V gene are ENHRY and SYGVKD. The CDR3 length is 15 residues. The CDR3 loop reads CATSRDRGRPYGYTF. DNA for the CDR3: TGTGCCACGAGCAGAGACAGGGGTCGACCGTATGGCTACACCTTC.

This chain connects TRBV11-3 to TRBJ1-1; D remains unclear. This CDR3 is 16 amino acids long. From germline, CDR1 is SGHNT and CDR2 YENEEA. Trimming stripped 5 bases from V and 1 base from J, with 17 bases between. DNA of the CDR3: TGTGCCAGCAGCCTAGGCGCCGCGACAAAGAACACTGAAGCTTTCTTT. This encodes CASSLGAATKNTEAFF.

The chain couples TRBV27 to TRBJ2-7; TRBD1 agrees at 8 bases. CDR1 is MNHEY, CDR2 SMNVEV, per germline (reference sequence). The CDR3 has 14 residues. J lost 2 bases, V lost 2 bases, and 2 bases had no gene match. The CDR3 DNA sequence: TGTGCCAGCAGTTTAAGGACAGGGACCTACGAGCAGTACTTC. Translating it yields CASSLRTGTYEQYF.

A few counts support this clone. CDR3 sequence (DNA): TGTGCCAGCATCAACGGGGGGGGCGTCGAGACCCAGTACTTC. The encoded protein is CASINGGGVETQYF. The chain links TRBV6-6 to TRBJ2-5; 8 bases line up with TRBD2. The germline CDR1 and CDR2 sequences are MNHNY and SVGAGI (reference sequence). The CDR3 is made up of 14 amino acids. Germline trimming cut 7 bases from V and 5 bases from J; bases unmatched to any gene: 9.

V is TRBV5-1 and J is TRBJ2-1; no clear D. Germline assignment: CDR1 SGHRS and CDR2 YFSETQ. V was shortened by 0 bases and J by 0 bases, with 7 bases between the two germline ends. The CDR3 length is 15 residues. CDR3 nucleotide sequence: TGCGCCAGCAGCTTGGGCGGAATCTCCTACAATGAGCAGTTCTTC. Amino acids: CASSLGGISYNEQFF.

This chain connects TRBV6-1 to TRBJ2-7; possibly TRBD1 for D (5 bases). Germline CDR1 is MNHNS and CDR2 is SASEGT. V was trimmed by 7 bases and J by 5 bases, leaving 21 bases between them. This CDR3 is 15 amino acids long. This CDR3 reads CASNERGQRLNEQYF. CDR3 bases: TGTGCCAGCAACGAAAGGGGCCAGAGACTCAACGAGCAGTACTTC.

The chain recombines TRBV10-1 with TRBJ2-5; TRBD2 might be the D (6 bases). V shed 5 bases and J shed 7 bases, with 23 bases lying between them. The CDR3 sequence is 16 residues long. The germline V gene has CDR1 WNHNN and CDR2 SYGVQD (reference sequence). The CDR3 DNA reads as TGCGCCAGCAGTTTTCCGGAGGGGAGACCTCAATTGACCCAGTACTTC. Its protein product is CASSFPEGRPQLTQYF.

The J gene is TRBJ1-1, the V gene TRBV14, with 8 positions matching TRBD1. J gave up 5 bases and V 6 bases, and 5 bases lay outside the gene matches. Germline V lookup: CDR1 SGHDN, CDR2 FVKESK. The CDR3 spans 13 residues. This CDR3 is CASRGQGRTEAFF. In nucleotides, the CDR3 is TGTGCCAGCAGAGGACAGGGAAGAACTGAAGCTTTCTTT.

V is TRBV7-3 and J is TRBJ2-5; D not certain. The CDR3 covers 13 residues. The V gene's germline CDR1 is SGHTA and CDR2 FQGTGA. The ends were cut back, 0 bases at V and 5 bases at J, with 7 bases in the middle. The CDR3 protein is CASSLTAEETQYF. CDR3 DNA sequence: TGTGCCAGCAGCTTAACGGCGGAGGAGACCCAGTACTTC.

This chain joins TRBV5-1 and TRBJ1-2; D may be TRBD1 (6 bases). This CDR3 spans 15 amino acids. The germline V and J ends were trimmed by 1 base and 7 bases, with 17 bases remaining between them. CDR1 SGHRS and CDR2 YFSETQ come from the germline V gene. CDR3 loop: CASSLPGGREGGYTF. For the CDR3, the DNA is TGCGCCAGCAGCTTGCCGGGGGGCAGAGAAGGTGGCTACACCTTC.

CDR3 sequence: CASSLSLTGFEQPQHF. For the CDR3, the DNA is TGTGCCAGCAGCTTATCCTTGACAGGGTTTGAGCAGCCCCAGCATTTT. The V call is TRBV7-2, the J call TRBJ1-5; 7 bases align to TRBD1. Trimming at V came to 2 bases and at J to 7 bases, leaving 11 bases not matched to a gene. Germline loops: CDR1 SGHTA, CDR2 FQGNSA. The CDR3 totals 16 residues.

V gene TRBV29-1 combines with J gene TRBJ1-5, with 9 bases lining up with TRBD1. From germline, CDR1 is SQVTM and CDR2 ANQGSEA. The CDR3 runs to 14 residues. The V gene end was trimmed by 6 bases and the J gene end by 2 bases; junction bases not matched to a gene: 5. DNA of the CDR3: TGCAGCGTACGACAGGGGGAAGGCAATCAGCCCCAGCATTTT. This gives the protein CSVRQGEGNQPQHF. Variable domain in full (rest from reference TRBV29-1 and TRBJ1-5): SAVISQKPSRDICQRGTSLTIQCQVDSQVTMMFWYRQQPGQSLTLIATANQGSEATYESGFVIDKFPISRPNLTFSTLTVSNMSPEDSSIYLCSVRQGEGNQPQHFGDGTRLSIL.

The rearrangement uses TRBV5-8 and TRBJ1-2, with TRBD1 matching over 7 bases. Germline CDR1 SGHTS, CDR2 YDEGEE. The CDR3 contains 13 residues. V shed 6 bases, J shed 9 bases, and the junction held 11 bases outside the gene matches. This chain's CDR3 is CASTFRTGGRYTF. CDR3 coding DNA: TGTGCCAGCACTTTTAGGACAGGCGGTCGCTACACCTTC.

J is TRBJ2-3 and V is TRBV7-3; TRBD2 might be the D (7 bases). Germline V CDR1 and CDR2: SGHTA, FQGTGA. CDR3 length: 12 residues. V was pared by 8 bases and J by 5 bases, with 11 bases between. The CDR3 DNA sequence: TGTGCCAGCGGGGGGGCTGGAGATACGCAGTATTTT. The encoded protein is CASGGAGDTQYF.

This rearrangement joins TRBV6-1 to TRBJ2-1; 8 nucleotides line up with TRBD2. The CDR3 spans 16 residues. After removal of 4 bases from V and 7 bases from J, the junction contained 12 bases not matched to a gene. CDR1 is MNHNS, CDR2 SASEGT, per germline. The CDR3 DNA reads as TGTGCCAGCAGTGGTAGAGATGGCGGGGGGCAAAATGAGCAGTTCTTC. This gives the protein CASSGRDGGGQNEQFF.

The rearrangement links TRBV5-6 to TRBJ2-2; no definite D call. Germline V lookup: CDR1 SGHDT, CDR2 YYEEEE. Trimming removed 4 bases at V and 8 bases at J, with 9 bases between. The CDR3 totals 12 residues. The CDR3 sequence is CASSPHSGELFF. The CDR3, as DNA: TGTGCCAGCAGCCCCCACTCGGGGGAGCTGTTTTTT. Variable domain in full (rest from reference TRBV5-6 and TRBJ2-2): DAGVTQSPTHLIKTRGQQVTLRCSPKSGHDTVSWYQQALGQGPQFIFQYYEEEERQRGNFPDRFSGHQFPNYSSELNVNALLLGDSALYLCASSPHSGELFFGEGSRLTVL.

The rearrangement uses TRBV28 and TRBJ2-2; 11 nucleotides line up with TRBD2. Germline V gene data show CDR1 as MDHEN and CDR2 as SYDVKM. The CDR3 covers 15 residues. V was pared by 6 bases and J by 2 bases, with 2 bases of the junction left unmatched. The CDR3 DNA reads TGTGCCAGCAGCACTAGCGGGAGCAACACCGGGGAGCTGTTTTTT. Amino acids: CASSTSGSNTGELFF. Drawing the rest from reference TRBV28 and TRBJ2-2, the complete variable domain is DVKVTQSSRYLVKRTGEKVFLECVQDMDHENMFWYRQDPGLGLRLIYFSYDVKMKEKGDIPEGYSVSREKKERFSLILESASTNQTSMYLCASSTSGSNTGELFFGEGSRLTVL.

Here the CDR3 reads CASSLYSGGLTSYNEQFF. The CDR3 coding sequence is TGCGCCAGCAGCTTGTACAGCGGGGGCCTTACTTCCTACAATGAGCAGTTCTTC. The gene calls are TRBV5-1 and TRBJ2-1, with 8 bases fitting TRBD2. This CDR3 is built from 18 residues. The germline V gene has CDR1 SGHRS and CDR2 YFSETQ. The junction had 10 bases not matched to a gene; V was cut back by 1 base and J by 1 base.

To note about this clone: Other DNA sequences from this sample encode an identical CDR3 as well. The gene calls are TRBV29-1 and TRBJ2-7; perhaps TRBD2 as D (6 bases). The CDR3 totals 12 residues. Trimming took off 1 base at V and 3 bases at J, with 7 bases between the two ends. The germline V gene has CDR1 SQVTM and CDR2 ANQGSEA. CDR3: CSVEVGGYEQYF. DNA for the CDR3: TGCAGCGTTGAAGTGGGAGGCTACGAGCAGTACTTC.

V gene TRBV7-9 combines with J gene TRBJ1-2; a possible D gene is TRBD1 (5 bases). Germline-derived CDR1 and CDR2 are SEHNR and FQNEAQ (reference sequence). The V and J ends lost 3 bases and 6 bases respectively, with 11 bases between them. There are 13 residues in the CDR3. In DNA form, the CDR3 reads TGTGCCAGCAGCTTTTTATGGGGGGATGGCTACACCTTC. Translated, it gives CASSFLWGDGYTF. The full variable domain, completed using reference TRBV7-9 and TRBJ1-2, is DTGVSQNPRHKITKRGQNVTFRCDPISEHNRLYWYRQTLGQGPEFLTYFQNEAQLEKSRLLSDRFSAERPKGSFSTLEIQRTEQGDSAMYLCASSFLWGDGYTFGSGTRLTVV.

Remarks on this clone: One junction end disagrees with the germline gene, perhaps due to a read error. The chain's CDR3 is CASSDPGQGATNTQYF. CDR3 nucleotide sequence: TGTGCCAGCAGTGACCCCGGACAGGGGGCCACAAATACGCAGTATTTT. This chain uses TRBV6-1 with TRBJ2-3; TRBD1 aligns across 11 bases. In germline, CDR1 is MNHNS, CDR2 SASEGT. The CDR3 loop spans 16 amino acids.